The TCR beta chain under discussion was sequenced for a study of T cells after yellow fever vaccination. V lost 4 bases and J lost 3, with 7 bases in between. Germline CDR1 and CDR2: SGHAT and FQNNGV. This CDR3 comprises 12 residues. TCRdb fed the 5' RACE reads into MiXCR, producing one record per CDR3 protein. The sample has about 360,000 distinct CDR3 sequences, 6.2% seen once; the top ten hold approximately 15%. This clonotype was seen a handful of times. Its antigen is not known. The study's findings and limits: There was a possibility that FACS-sorted repertoires contained abundant clonotypes contaminating from the bulk population. Few clonotypes appeared in both CD4 and CD8 compartments.

The chain combines TRBV11-2 with TRBJ2-7; the D is unclear. This specimen was PBMCs, taken 5 days after the yellow fever booster vaccination. This TCR was recovered from a man in his thirties or forties who received the YFV17D yellow fever vaccine. The CDR3 nucleotides are TGTGCCAGCAGCTCGCACAACTACGAGCAGTACTTC. Residues: CASSSHNYEQYF.